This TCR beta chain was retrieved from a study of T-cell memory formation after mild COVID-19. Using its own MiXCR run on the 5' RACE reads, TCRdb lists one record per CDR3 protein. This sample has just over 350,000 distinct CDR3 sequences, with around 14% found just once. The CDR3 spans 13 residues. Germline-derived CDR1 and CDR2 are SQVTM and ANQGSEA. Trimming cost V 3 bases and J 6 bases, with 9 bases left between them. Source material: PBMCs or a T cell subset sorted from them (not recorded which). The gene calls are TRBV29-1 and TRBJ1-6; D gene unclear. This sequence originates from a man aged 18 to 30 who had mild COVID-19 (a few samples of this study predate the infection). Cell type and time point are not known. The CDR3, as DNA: TGCAGCGTTGAGGAGACATCTAATTCACCCCTCCACTTT. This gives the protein CSVEETSNSPLHF. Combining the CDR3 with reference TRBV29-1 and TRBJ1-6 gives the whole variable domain SAVISQKPSRDICQRGTSLTIQCQVDSQVTMMFWYRQQPGQSLTLIATANQGSEATYESGFVIDKFPISRPNLTFSTLTVSNMSPEDSSIYLCSVEETSNSPLHFGNGTRLTVT.